This TCR beta chain was identified in a study of T-cell reconstitution after alpha-beta-depleted transplantation in children. This clonotype has a count of ten or more. Its antigen is currently unknown. A library of TCRbeta sequences, prepared with unique molecular identifiers, was generated. TCRdb reanalysed the PCR reads using MiXCR and keeps one entry per CDR3 protein. The data show 450,000 to 600,000 distinct CDR3 sequences, over 9.5% seen once. General study findings and limits: For some patients, TCRbeta diversity was high at day 60 because of recipient T cells and thymic progenitors that survived. After one year, T-cell counts and TCRbeta diversity mostly came from new T cells.

The sample here was PBMCs, taken before TCRalphabeta/CD19-depleted stem cell transplant. The TCR originated in a child aged 2 to 15 with inherited bone marrow failure, due to receive a stem cell transplant.

CDR3 region: CASRNRAYGGNTIYF. In nucleotides, the CDR3 is TGTGCCAGCAGAAACAGGGCCTACGGGGGAAACACCATATATTTT. The chain recombines TRBV6-5 with TRBJ1-3, with a possible D match to TRBD1 (6 bases). Per the germline V gene, CDR1 is MNHEY and CDR2 is SVGAGI. The CDR3 has 15 amino acids. The V and J ends lost 6 bases and 4 bases respectively, with 16 bases between them.